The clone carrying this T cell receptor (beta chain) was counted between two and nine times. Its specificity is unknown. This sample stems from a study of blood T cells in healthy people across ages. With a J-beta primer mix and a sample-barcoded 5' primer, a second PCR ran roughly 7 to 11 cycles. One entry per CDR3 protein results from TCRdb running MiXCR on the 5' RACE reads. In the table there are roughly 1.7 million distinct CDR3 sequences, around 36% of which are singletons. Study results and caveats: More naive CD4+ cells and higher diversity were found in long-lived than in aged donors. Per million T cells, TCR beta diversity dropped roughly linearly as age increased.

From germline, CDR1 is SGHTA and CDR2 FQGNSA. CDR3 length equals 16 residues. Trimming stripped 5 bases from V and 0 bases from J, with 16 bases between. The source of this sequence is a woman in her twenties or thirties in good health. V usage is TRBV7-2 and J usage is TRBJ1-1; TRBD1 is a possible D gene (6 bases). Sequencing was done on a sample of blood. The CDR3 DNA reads TGTGCCAGCAGCCCACGAGGGGGGAGCATGAACACTGAAGCTTTCTTT. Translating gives CASSPRGGSMNTEAFF.